A selection of T cell receptor beta chains follows, all from one sample in a study of T cells in Graves' hyperthyroidism and ophthalmopathy. TCRdb reprocessed the multiplex PCR reads with MiXCR, giving one entry per CDR3 protein. The sample has 350,000 or so distinct CDR3 sequences; roughly 18% are singletons. Sequences were obtained from blood. The receptors here all came from a middle-aged woman with Graves' ophthalmopathy. The CDR3 runs from the conserved cysteine through the conserved F or W. A D gene is named only where the DNA matches it firmly. Not every row has a clone size; where given, it reads once, few, many or a size class.

D gene	V gene	J gene	CDR3 length	clone size	CDR3 DNA	CDR3 protein
NA	TRBV12-5	TRBJ1-4	16	NA	TGTGCTAGTGGTTTTCACACCGGGATCGCGGCGGAAAAACTGTTTTTT	CASGFHTGIAAEKLFF
TRBD2	TRBV7-2	TRBJ2-2	16	many	TGTGCCAGCAGCATAGTCGCTAGCGGGAACACCGGGGAGCTGTTTTTT	CASSIVASGNTGELFF
NA	TRBV4-1	TRBJ1-1	15	many	TGCGCCAGCACCCTCATGGGGACGGCGAACACTGAAGCTTTCTTT	CASTLMGTANTEAFF
NA	TRBV28	TRBJ2-5	12	NA	TGTGCCAGCAGCTTGCCAAGAGAGACCCAGTACTTC	CASSLPRETQYF
NA	TRBV28	TRBJ2-7	12	many	TGTGCCAGCAGTTTGGTCAGGCATGCTCAGTACTTC	CASSLVRHAQYF
NA	TRBV27	TRBJ2-5	13	once	TGTGCCAGCAGTTTTAGACAGACAGGGACCCAGTACTTC	CASSFRQTGTQYF
NA	TRBV20-1	TRBJ1-6	16	NA	TGCAGTGCTAGGTCAGGCCTAAGCTCCTATAATTCACCCCTCCACTTT	CSARSGLSSYNSPLHF
NA	TRBV20-1	TRBJ2-5	13	many	TGCAGTGCTCCCGGGAGTCGTAGGGAGACCCAGTACTTC	CSAPGSRRETQYF
NA	TRBV7-8	TRBJ1-2	14	many	TGTGCCAGCAGCACCGGCCGGGGGGACTATGGCTACACCTTC	CASSTGRGDYGYTF
NA	TRBV9	TRBJ2-7	16	many	TGTGCCAGCAGCACCGGACAGTCAGTTTCTGTCTACGAGCAGTACTTC	CASSTGQSVSVYEQYF
NA	TRBV28	TRBJ2-7	11	few	TGTGCGGGGGGGGGGGCCCACGAGCAGTACTTC	CAGGGAHEQYF
NA	TRBV29-1	TRBJ2-3	14	many	TGCAGCGTTGTACGGACAGCTGGCACAGATACGCAGTATTTT	CSVVRTAGTDTQYF
NA	TRBV7-2	TRBJ2-7	12	NA	TGTGCCAGCAGCTCGGACTCAGGGACGCAGTACTTC	CASSSDSGTQYF
NA	TRBV11-2	TRBJ2-7	15	many	TGTGCCAGCAGTCAAACGCCAGGGCAATGGGACGAGCAGTACTTC	CASSQTPGQWDEQYF
NA	TRBV6-1	TRBJ1-1	11	many	TGTGCCAGCAGGGACCGGGGGTACGCTTTCTTT	CASRDRGYAFF
TRBD1	TRBV28	TRBJ1-1	13	many	TGTGCCAGCAGTTTCCCGGGACAGTCAAAAGCTTTCTTT	CASSFPGQSKAFF
NA	TRBV6-1	TRBJ2-4	13	few	TGTGCCAGCAAGGAGGGGCCCCCAAACATTCAGTACTTC	CASKEGPPNIQYF
NA	TRBV19	TRBJ2-1	15	many	TGTGCCAGTAGTATAGTGTTTGCCTCCTACAATGAGCAGTTCTTC	CASSIVFASYNEQFF
NA	TRBV15	TRBJ1-3	17	many	TGTGCCACCAGCGCAACGGTATGGGGGTTCGGTGGAAACACCATATATTTT	CATSATVWGFGGNTIYF
NA	TRBV7-3	TRBJ2-2	16	many	TGTGCCAGCAGCCATCACCGGGACCCGAACACCGGGGAGCTGTTTTTT	CASSHHRDPNTGELFF
TRBD1	TRBV11-2	TRBJ1-2	16	many	TGTGCCAGCAGCGAGATCCGGGACAGAGAAAACTATGGCTACACCTTC	CASSEIRDRENYGYTF
TRBD2	TRBV11-1	TRBJ2-7	16	many	TGTGCCAGCAGCCCCCGGGCGGCGGGAGGATCCTACGAGCAGTACTTC	CASSPRAAGGSYEQYF
NA	TRBV11-2	TRBJ1-2	15	many	TGTGCCAGCAGCGTAAATCAGGAATACCCTCATGGCTACACCTTC	CASSVNQEYPHGYTF
TRBD2	TRBV7-8	TRBJ2-7	15	many	TGTGCCAGCAGCTCGGGACTAGCGGACTCCTACGAGCAGTACTTC	CASSSGLADSYEQYF
TRBD1	TRBV24-1	TRBJ2-2	16	few	TGTGCCACCAGTGATGCCGGGACAGGGGAATACGGGGAGCTGTTTTTT	CATSDAGTGEYGELFF